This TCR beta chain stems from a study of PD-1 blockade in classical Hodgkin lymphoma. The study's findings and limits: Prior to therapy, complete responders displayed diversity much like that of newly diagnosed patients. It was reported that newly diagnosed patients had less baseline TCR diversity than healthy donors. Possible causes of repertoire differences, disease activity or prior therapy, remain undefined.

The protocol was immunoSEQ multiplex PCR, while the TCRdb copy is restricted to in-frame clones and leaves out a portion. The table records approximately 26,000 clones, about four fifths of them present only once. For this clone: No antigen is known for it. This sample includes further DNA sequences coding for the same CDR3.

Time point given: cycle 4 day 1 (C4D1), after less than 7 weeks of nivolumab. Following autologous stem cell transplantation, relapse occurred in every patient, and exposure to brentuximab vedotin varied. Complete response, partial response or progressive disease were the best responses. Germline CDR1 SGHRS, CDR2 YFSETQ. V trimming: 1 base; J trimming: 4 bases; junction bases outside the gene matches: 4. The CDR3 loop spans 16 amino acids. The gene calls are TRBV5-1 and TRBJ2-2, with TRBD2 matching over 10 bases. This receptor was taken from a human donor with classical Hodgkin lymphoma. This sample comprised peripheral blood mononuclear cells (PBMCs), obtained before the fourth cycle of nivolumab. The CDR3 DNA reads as TGCGCCAGCAGCTTGAGGCTAGCGGGAGCCACCGGGGAGCTGTTTTTT. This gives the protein CASSLRLAGATGELFF.